The 13 T cell receptor beta chains below all came from one sample that was sequenced in a study of human T cells and chemical hapten exposure. MiXCR, run by TCRdb on the RACE reads, gives a single entry per CDR3 protein. Of about 190,000 distinct CDR3 sequences in the sample, more than 20% are singletons; the top ten hold 2% to 3%. Time point in this sample: patch test 3, about 24 weeks after DPC sensitization. Described treatment: therapeutic diphenylcyclopropenone sensitization with weekly scalp DPC. The specimen comprised whole blood, sampled in connection with sensitization to the hapten diphenylcyclopropenone (DPC). Receptors were obtained from a woman between 40 and 55 years old with alopecia areata. Some clones in this sample may be carry-over from other donors' samples.

This clonotype was found many times. V and J are TRBV29-1 and TRBJ1-1; D is uncertain. V dropped 4 bases and J dropped 4 bases, with 10 bases sitting between them. Looked up from germline, CDR1 is SQVTM and CDR2 is ANQGSEA. This CDR3 has 12 residues. The DNA of the CDR3 is TGCAGCGTTGCTCCCAGGCCCACTGAAGCTTTCTTT. Protein sequence: CSVAPRPTEAFF.

The chain recombines TRBV29-1 with TRBJ2-3, with 10 bases identical to TRBD2. From germline, CDR1 is SQVTM and CDR2 ANQGSEA. The CDR3 loop spans 15 amino acids. The J segment lost 5 bases and the V segment lost 5 bases, leaving 10 bases of the junction unmatched. CDR3 sequence reads: CSVHRASGGGDTQYF. The CDR3 coding sequence is TGCAGCGTTCACAGGGCTAGCGGGGGTGGAGATACGCAGTATTTT.

The chain employs TRBV7-2 and TRBJ1-5, with D hard to call. The ends were cut back, 1 base at V and 7 bases at J, with 8 bases in the middle. This CDR3 contains 13 residues. CDR1 is SGHTA and CDR2 is FQGNSA in the germline V gene. The CDR3 sequence: CASSLGVTQPQHF. CDR3 nucleotides: TGTGCCAGCAGCTTAGGAGTTACCCAGCCCCAGCATTTT.

This chain joins TRBV5-1 and TRBJ1-5; D gene uncertain. Trimming cost V 0 bases and J 3 bases, with 10 bases left between them. This CDR3 contains 15 residues. CDR1 is SGHRS, CDR2 YFSETQ, per germline. CDR3 region: CASSLAGRSNQPQHF. The CDR3 DNA reads as TGCGCCAGCAGCTTGGCCGGACGGTCCAATCAGCCCCAGCATTTT.

The rearrangement joins TRBV6-1 to TRBJ2-5; D ambiguous. Germline CDR1 reads MNHNS; CDR2 reads SASEGT. The CDR3 is made up of 15 amino acids. V was cut by 3 bases and J by 2 bases, with 13 bases left in between. This CDR3 is CASSDPGLGQETQYF. The CDR3 DNA follows: TGTGCCAGCAGTGACCCGGGCTTGGGGCAAGAGACCCAGTACTTC.

The V call is TRBV28, the J call TRBJ1-2; 12 bases agree with TRBD1. Germline CDR1 reads MDHEN; CDR2 reads SYDVKM. The V segment lost 3 bases and the J segment 13 bases; nucleotides outside the gene matches: 9. The CDR3 loop spans 14 amino acids. CDR3 loop: CASSFSGTGGSLTF. For the CDR3, the DNA is TGTGCCAGCAGTTTTAGCGGGACAGGGGGCTCTCTCACCTTC.

By share, this clonotype ranks as medium-sized. The rearrangement uses TRBV3-2 and TRBJ1-2. TRBV3-2 is described as a pseudogene. This CDR3 contains 15 residues. CDR3 sequence: CASSQDGVFCYGYTF. DNA for the CDR3: TGTGCCAGCAGCCAAGACGGGGTATTCTGCTATGGCTACACCTTC.

This clonotype was observed at least ten times. The chain combines TRBV7-2 with TRBJ2-6; D uncertain. CDR1 SGHTA and CDR2 FQGNSA come from the germline V gene. Trimming took 5 bases from V and 0 from J, leaving 8 bases between them. The CDR3 runs to 15 residues. The CDR3 loop reads CASSRLGSGANVLTF. The CDR3, as DNA: TGTGCCAGCAGCCGTCTGGGCTCTGGGGCCAACGTCCTGACTTTC.

This clonotype was detected only a few times. V usage is TRBV12-3 or TRBV12-4 and J usage is TRBJ2-3; D is perhaps TRBD2 (5 bases). Trimming cost V 3 bases and J 6 bases, with 10 bases left between them. This CDR3 spans 13 amino acids. The CDR3 coding sequence is TGTGCCAGCAGTTTGGGGAGAGGGGATACGCAGTATTTT. Its protein product is CASSLGRGDTQYF.

The rearrangement uses TRBV7-9 and TRBJ2-3; no clear D gene. The CDR3 runs 9 residues. Trimming removed 8 bases at V and 6 bases at J, with 3 bases between. Looked up from germline, CDR1 is SEHNR and CDR2 is FQNEAQ (reference sequence). The CDR3 sequence is CASPDTQYF. The CDR3 DNA sequence: TGTGCCAGCCCCGATACGCAGTATTTT.

This chain links TRBV12-3 or TRBV12-4 with TRBJ1-1, with D maybe TRBD1 (6 bases). Trimming removed 1 base from V and 0 bases from J, with 6 bases in between. The CDR3 extends over 14 amino acids. The chain's CDR3 is CASSLGGLNTEAFF. The DNA for the CDR3 is TGTGCCAGCAGTTTAGGGGGGCTGAACACTGAAGCTTTCTTT.

This clonotype has more than one count but fewer than ten. The chain joins TRBV28 to TRBJ2-7, with unresolved D. Germline CDR1 and CDR2: MDHEN and SYDVKM. CDR3 size: 13 residues. Trimming pared 8 bases from V and 2 bases from J, leaving 13 bases between. This chain's CDR3 is CASQSGTTYEQYF. The CDR3 region has the DNA TGTGCCAGCCAGTCAGGAACGACCTACGAGCAGTACTTC.

The chain uses TRBV6-2 or TRBV6-3 and TRBJ2-7; 13 bases match TRBD2. This CDR3 comprises 16 residues. Germline V gives CDR1 MNHEY, CDR2 SVGEGT. V lost 5 bases, J lost 2 bases, and 6 bases stayed unmatched. CDR3 sequence (DNA): TGTGCCAGCAGTACTGAAGGGACTAGCGGGGCCTACGAGCAGTACTTC. It codes for CASSTEGTSGAYEQYF.